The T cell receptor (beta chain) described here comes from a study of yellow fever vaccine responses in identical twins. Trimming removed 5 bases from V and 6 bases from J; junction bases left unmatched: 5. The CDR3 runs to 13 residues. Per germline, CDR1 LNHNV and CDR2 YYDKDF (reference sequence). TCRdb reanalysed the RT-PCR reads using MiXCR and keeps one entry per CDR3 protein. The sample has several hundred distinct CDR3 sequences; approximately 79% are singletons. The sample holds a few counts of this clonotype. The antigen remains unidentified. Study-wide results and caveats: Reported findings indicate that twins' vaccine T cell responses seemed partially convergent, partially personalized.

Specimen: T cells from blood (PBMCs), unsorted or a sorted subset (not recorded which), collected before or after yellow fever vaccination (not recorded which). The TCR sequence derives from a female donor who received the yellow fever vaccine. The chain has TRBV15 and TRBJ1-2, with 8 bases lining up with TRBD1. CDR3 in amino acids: CATSAWTGNGYTF. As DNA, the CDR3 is TGTGCCACCAGCGCCTGGACAGGGAATGGCTACACCTTC.